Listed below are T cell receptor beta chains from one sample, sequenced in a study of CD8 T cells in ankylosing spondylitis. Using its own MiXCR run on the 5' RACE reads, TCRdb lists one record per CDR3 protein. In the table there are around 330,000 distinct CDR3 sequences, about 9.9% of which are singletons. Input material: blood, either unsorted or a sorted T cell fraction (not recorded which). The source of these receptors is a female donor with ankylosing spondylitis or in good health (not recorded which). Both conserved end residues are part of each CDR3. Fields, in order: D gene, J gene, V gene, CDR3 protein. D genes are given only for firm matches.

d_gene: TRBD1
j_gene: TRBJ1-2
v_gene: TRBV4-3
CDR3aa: CASSRGQGAYYGYTF

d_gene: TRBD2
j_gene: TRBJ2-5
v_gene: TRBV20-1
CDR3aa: CSARDRVLAVETQYF

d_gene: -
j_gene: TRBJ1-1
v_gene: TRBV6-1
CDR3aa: CASSERVGTEAFF

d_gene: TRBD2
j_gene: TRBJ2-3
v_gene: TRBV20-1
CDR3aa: CSARSGLAGGPSDTQYF

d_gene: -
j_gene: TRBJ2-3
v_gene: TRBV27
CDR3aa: CASSPVPTGIPDTQYF

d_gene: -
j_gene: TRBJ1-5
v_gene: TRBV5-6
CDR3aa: CASSLSWNGNQPQHF

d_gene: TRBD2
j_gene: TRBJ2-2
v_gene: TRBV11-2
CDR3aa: CASSFGLAGGPGTGELFF

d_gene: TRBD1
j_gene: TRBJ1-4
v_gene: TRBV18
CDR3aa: CASSPPWDRGREKLFF

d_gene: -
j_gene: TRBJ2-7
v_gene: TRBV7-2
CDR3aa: CASSPQSGWRNEQYF

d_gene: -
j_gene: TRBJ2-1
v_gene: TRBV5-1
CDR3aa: CASSLAHSSYNEQFF

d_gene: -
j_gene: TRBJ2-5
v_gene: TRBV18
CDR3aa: CASSPPGLRETQYF

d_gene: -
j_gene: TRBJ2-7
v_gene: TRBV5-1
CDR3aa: CASSLMGTAATYEQYF

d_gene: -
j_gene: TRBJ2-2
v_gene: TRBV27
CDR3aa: CASSLVRGRSTGELFF

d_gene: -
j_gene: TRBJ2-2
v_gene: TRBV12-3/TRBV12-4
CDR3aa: CASSRAAGNTGEMYF

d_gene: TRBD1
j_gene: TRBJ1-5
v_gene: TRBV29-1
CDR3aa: CSVSGTGDYQPQHF

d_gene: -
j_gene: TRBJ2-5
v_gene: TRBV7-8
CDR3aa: CASSFVGGEQTQYF

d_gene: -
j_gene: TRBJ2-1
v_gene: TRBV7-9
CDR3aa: CASSLNEGFLYNEQFF

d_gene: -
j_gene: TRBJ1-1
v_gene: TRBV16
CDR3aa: CASSQTTFEAFF

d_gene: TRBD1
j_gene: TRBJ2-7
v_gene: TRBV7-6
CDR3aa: CASSPGQGREQYF

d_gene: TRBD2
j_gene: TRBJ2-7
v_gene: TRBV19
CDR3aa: CASSPGLAGGSYEQYF

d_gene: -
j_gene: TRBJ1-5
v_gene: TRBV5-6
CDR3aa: CASSLRGIQQPQHF

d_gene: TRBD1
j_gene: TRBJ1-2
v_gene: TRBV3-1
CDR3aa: CASTGTGNGYTF

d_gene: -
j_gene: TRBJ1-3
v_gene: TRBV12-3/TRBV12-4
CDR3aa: CASSWVLNTIYF

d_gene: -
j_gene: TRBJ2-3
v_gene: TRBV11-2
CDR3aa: CATDSVGATDTQYF

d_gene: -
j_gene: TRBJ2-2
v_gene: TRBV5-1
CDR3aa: CASSSAQGTGELFF

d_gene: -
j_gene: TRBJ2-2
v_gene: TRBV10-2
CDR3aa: CASRGPTDTGELFF

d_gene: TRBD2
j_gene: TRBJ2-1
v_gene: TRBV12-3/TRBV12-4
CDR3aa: CASRPGLALNEQFF

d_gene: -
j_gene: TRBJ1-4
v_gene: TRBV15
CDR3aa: CATSRDQGAHNEKLFF

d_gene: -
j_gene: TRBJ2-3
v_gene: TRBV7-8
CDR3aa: CASSSVEGTDTQYF

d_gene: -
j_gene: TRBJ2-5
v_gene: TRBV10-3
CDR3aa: CAIRLSRGSQETQYF

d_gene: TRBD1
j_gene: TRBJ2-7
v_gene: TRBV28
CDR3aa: CASSVTRDRPREQYF

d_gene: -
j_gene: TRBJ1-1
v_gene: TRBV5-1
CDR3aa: CASSLERGYKAEAFF

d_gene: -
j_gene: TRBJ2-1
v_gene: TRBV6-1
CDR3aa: CASSPTAGSYNEQFF

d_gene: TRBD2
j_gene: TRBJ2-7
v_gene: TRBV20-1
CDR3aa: CSASGLANTYEQYF

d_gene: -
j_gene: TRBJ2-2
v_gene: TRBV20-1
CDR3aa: CSARARAAGELFF

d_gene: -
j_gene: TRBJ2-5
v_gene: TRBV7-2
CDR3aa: CASSLDGSRGETQYF

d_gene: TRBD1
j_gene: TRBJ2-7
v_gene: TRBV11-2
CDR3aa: CASSRWDRPYEQYF

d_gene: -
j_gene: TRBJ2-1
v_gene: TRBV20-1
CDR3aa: CSASLDATYNEQFF

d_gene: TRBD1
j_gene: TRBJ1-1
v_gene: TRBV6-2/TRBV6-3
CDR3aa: CASNTGDSMHTEAFF

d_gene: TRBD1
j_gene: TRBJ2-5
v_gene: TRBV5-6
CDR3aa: CASSYGTAQETQYF

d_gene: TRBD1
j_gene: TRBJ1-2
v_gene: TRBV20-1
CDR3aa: CSARDPGQGLGYGYTF

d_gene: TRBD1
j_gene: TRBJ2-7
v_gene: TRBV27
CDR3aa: CATQGQASYEQYF

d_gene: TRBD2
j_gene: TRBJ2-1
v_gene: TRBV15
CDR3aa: CATSSRTSGSFGNEQFF

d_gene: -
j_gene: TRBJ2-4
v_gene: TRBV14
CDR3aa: CASSQDLTTNIQYF

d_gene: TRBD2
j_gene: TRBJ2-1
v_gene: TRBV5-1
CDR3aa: CASTRGLAGGRSYNEQFF

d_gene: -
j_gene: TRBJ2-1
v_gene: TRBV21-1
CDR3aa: CASSKRRTGPYNEQFF

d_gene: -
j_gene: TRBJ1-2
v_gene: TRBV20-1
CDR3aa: CSARDSTNYGYTF

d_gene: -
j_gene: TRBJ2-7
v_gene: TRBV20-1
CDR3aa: CSAREWASYEQYF

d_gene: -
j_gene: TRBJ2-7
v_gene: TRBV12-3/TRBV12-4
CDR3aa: CASSFAGSYEQYF

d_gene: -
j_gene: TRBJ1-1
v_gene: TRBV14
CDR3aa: CASSPWVDTEAFF

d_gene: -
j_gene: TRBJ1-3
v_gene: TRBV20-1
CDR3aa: CSALSGNTIYF

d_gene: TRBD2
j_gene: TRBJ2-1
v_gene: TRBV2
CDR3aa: CASSERREVTEQFF

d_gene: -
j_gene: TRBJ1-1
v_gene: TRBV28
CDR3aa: CASTLGGMVAFF

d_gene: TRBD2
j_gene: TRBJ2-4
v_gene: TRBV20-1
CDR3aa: CSARLAGGQFIQYF

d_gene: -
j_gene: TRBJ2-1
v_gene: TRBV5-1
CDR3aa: CASALGGARNEQFF

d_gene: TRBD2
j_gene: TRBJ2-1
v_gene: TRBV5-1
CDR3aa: CASSSYKAGGPDEQFF

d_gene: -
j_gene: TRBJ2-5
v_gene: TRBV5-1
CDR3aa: CASRGTAQETQYF